This T cell receptor beta chain was sequenced in a study of metastatic and nonmetastatic thyroid tumors. Study in general: Malignant and benign thyroid patients had repertoires compared in peripheral blood and tumor or nodule tissue. The study, taken as a whole, reports: Significantly higher TCR beta diversity was reportedly seen in malignant thyroid tumors than benign nodules, in blood and tumor.

TCRdb reanalyzed the PCR reads with MiXCR. In the table there are more than 15,000 clones, about 30% of which are singletons. All patients were untreated before thyroid surgery. Note on this clone: The antigen remains undetermined.

The V gene's germline CDR1 is MNHNS and CDR2 SASEGT. The CDR3 is 11 residues long. Trimming took off 7 bases at V and 6 bases at J, with 7 bases between the two ends. Source material: blood. The chain joins TRBV6-1 to TRBJ2-1; D not resolved. The sequence was obtained from a female donor with papillary thyroid cancer or a benign thyroid nodule (not recorded which). Some clones in this sample may be carry-over from other donors' samples. The chain's CDR3 is CASIRVNEQFF. CDR3 nucleotides: TGTGCCAGCATTCGGGTCAATGAGCAGTTCTTC.